These T cell receptor beta chains were read from a single sample in a study of molecular identifiers for immune sequencing clone quantification. TCRdb independently ran MiXCR on the PCR reads; one entry per CDR3 protein. The profile shows some 97,000 distinct CDR3 sequences, over 30% of them singletons. Sequenced input: naive CD8+ T cells from blood, with Jurkat cell RNA spiked in. Every receptor here comes from a human donor in good health. Some libraries in this study had Jurkat cell RNA spiked in. Each CDR3 is given with its conserved first and last residue. A D gene is named only where the DNA matches it firmly. A clone size is listed for some rows: how often the clone was seen (once, few, many), or a class if it is expanded.

CDR3 DNA | CDR3 protein | D gene | J gene | V gene | clone size | CDR3 length
TGTGCCAGCAGTTACCCCCTGGGACTAGCGGGACCCACAGATACGCAGTATTTT | CASSYPLGLAGPTDTQYF | TRBD2 | TRBJ2-3 | TRBV6-2/TRBV6-3 | few | 18
TGTGCCAGCAGCCAATTTGTTGGGTCCACAGATACGCAGTATTTT | CASSQFVGSTDTQYF | . | TRBJ2-3 | TRBV7-8 | many | 15
TGTGCCAACGAGACTAGCGATCCCCAAGAGACCCAGTACTTC | CANETSDPQETQYF | TRBD2 | TRBJ2-5 | TRBV28 | . | 14
TGCAGCGTTATAGGACTGAACACCGGGGAGCTGTATTTT | CSVIGLNTGELYF | . | TRBJ2-2 | TRBV29-1 | . | 13
TGTGCCAGCAGCCCCGACAGTAACGAGCAGTACTTC | CASSPDSNEQYF | . | TRBJ2-7 | TRBV9 | many | 12
TGTGCCAGAAGTATCCGGGTCGCGGTTGAGCAGTTCTTC | CARSIRVAVEQFF | . | TRBJ2-1 | TRBV19 | . | 13
TGTGCCAGCAGCTTCTTTGGAAACACCATATATTTT | CASSFFGNTIYF | . | TRBJ1-3 | TRBV7-8 | few | 12
TGCAGCGTTGAAGCTAACTACGAGCAGTACTTC | CSVEANYEQYF | . | TRBJ2-7 | TRBV29-1 | few | 11
TGTGCCAGCAGCCCAGGACTAGCGGGAGGTGGTGAGCAGTTCTTC | CASSPGLAGGGEQFF | TRBD2 | TRBJ2-1 | TRBV14 | once | 15
TGTGCCAGCAGCTTAGCGCCGAGACAGCCCCAGCATTTT | CASSLAPRQPQHF | . | TRBJ1-5 | TRBV7-6 | . | 13
TGTGCCATCATGGGACTAGCGGGGGAAGGAGTTCGCACAGATACGCAGTATTTT | CAIMGLAGEGVRTDTQYF | TRBD2 | TRBJ2-3 | TRBV10-3 | few | 18
TGTGCCAGCAGTTACAACAGTAATTCACCCCTCCACTTT | CASSYNSNSPLHF | . | TRBJ1-6 | TRBV6-5 | few | 13
TGCAGTGCTAGAAGACTAGCCGAGAGCACAGATACGCAGTATTTT | CSARRLAESTDTQYF | TRBD2 | TRBJ2-3 | TRBV20-1 | many | 15
TGTGCCAGCACCCATTTTTACCGGGACACAGCGGAAGAGACCCAGTACTTC | CASTHFYRDTAEETQYF | . | TRBJ2-5 | TRBV7-9 | many | 17
TGTGCCAGCACGGACTTTCAAGGAGATACGCAGTATTTT | CASTDFQGDTQYF | . | TRBJ2-3 | TRBV6-2/TRBV6-3 | many | 13
TGTGCCAGCAGCTTAGTTTGGAGCTCCTACAATGAGCAGTTCTTC | CASSLVWSSYNEQFF | . | TRBJ2-1 | TRBV11-2 | . | 15
TGTGCCAGCAGTTACGGGGGGGTGGGGGAGACCCAGTACTTC | CASSYGGVGETQYF | TRBD2 | TRBJ2-5 | TRBV6-5 | few | 14
TGCAGTGTCCAGGGGGGTATAGGACCCAATGAGCAGTTCTTC | CSVQGGIGPNEQFF | . | TRBJ2-1 | TRBV29-1 | many | 14
TGTGCCAGCAGTTTGGCTGACTCAGATACGCAGTATTTT | CASSLADSDTQYF | . | TRBJ2-3 | TRBV27 | . | 13
TGCAGTGCTAGAGATATTGGGAGAGGCTATGGCTACACCTTC | CSARDIGRGYGYTF | . | TRBJ1-2 | TRBV20-1 | . | 14
TGTGCCAGCACTCCCTTTTTCGGCACAGATACGCAGTATTTT | CASTPFFGTDTQYF | . | TRBJ2-3 | TRBV9 | many | 14
TGTGCCAGCAGCCGCGTTGGGGACGAGCAGTACTTC | CASSRVGDEQYF | . | TRBJ2-7 | TRBV7-9 | many | 12
TGTGCCAGCAGCTTAGGCTCAGAGACCCAGTACTTC | CASSLGSETQYF | . | TRBJ2-5 | TRBV7-9 | many | 12
TGTGCCAGCAGTTCCAAAAACAGCGCAACTAGCACAGATACGCAGTATTTT | CASSSKNSATSTDTQYF | . | TRBJ2-3 | TRBV6-5 | many | 17
TGCGCCAGCAGCCCTAGACAGGCCCCCTCCTACGAGCAGTACTTC | CASSPRQAPSYEQYF | . | TRBJ2-7 | TRBV5-1 | many | 15
TGTGCCAGCAGCCAACTCAGGGGCGCCAACGAGCAGTACTTC | CASSQLRGANEQYF | . | TRBJ2-7 | TRBV4-2 | . | 14
TGTGCCAGCAGTTCCGCCGAGAATGAGCAGTTCTTC | CASSSAENEQFF | . | TRBJ2-1 | TRBV28 | many | 12
TGCAGTGCTAGAGATCCCCCAGGGTTCGGTCAGCCCCAGCATTTT | CSARDPPGFGQPQHF | . | TRBJ1-5 | TRBV20-1 | . | 15
TGTGCCAGCAGCAACAACCAAGCGGGGTTGAACACCGGGGAGCTGTTTTTT | CASSNNQAGLNTGELFF | TRBD2 | TRBJ2-2 | TRBV13 | . | 17
TGTGCCAGCAGCTTGGTTCGGGGCAGGGGGTTTGATTGGAAGACCCAGTACTTC | CASSLVRGRGFDWKTQYF | TRBD1 | TRBJ2-5 | TRBV5-6 | . | 18
TGTGCCAGCAGTTTTTCTAGCGGGATCCCGGGCGCCGGGGAGCTGTTTTTT | CASSFSSGIPGAGELFF | TRBD2 | TRBJ2-2 | TRBV28 | few | 17
TGTGCCAGCACTGCTGATCGGGACAGACCCCTGTACGAGCAGTACTTC | CASTADRDRPLYEQYF | TRBD1 | TRBJ2-7 | TRBV6-2/TRBV6-3 | many | 16
TGTGCCAGCAGCTTAGGAGCCGCCGGCAACTACGAGCAGTACTTC | CASSLGAAGNYEQYF | . | TRBJ2-7 | TRBV7-9 | . | 15
TGTGCCAGCAGCGTAGGACTAGCGGACAATGAGCAGTTCTTC | CASSVGLADNEQFF | TRBD2 | TRBJ2-1 | TRBV9 | . | 14
TGCGCCAGCAGCTTGCTGGGGACCCGCAACGAGCAGTACTTC | CASSLLGTRNEQYF | . | TRBJ2-7 | TRBV5-1 | many | 14
TGTGCCAGCAGCTTGGTTGCGGGAGGCCAAGAGCCCCAGTACTTC | CASSLVAGGQEPQYF | TRBD2 | TRBJ2-5 | TRBV5-3 | . | 15
TGTGCCAGCAGCCGGGATTGGTACGAGCAGTACTTC | CASSRDWYEQYF | . | TRBJ2-7 | TRBV11-2 | . | 12
TGTGCCAGCTGTTTACCGGGGGGACTGCACAATGAGCAGTTCTTC | CASCLPGGLHNEQFF | TRBD2 | TRBJ2-1 | TRBV27 | . | 15
TGCAGCGTTGTACACGGGGGGGCTGAAGCTTTCTTT | CSVVHGGAEAFF | . | TRBJ1-1 | TRBV29-1 | many | 12
TGTGCCAGCAGCCAAGTCGACAAACCAGGGCGGTACTTC | CASSQVDKPGRYF | . | TRBJ2-7 | TRBV3-1 | . | 13
TGTGCCACCAGTGATTTTTGGGCCACTGAAGCTTTCTTT | CATSDFWATEAFF | . | TRBJ1-1 | TRBV24-1 | few | 13
TGTGCCACCAGCGACTCCGTGGGAGAGCAGTTCTTC | CATSDSVGEQFF | . | TRBJ2-1 | TRBV24-1 | . | 12
TGTGCCAGCAGTTTATGGGGAAGCGCTTATATTCTCTACGAGCAGTACTTC | CASSLWGSAYILYEQYF | . | TRBJ2-7 | TRBV28 | many | 17
TGTGCCAGCCCCACAGGGGAGAGCTCCTACGAGCAGTACTTC | CASPTGESSYEQYF | TRBD1 | TRBJ2-7 | TRBV28 | once | 14
TGCAGTGCTCACGAGACGCCCTACAATGAGCAGTTCTTC | CSAHETPYNEQFF | . | TRBJ2-1 | TRBV20-1 | . | 13
TGCAGCGTTGAAGTGGGCGGGGGGTCCCCGCGCGAGCAGTACTTC | CSVEVGGGSPREQYF | TRBD2 | TRBJ2-7 | TRBV29-1 | many | 15
TGTGCCAGCAGCATAGTGCCGGGAGGGCCGGGGGAGCAGTACTTC | CASSIVPGGPGEQYF | TRBD2 | TRBJ2-7 | TRBV7-2 | few | 15
TGTGCCAGCAGCTTATGGACGCGGGGGGGGGAGACCCAGTACTTC | CASSLWTRGGETQYF | TRBD2 | TRBJ2-5 | TRBV13 | few | 15
TGTGCCAGCAGCGTAGAGGGCGGAAATTCACCCCTCCACTTT | CASSVEGGNSPLHF | . | TRBJ1-6 | TRBV9 | . | 14
TGCGCCAGCAGCCAGGGGGCATATAGCAATCAGCCCCAGCATTTT | CASSQGAYSNQPQHF | . | TRBJ1-5 | TRBV4-3 | . | 15
TGCAGCGTTGAAGATTCTATCATGAACACTGAAGCTTTCTTT | CSVEDSIMNTEAFF | . | TRBJ1-1 | TRBV29-1 | . | 14